Below, one TCR beta chain is given with its context. Its cognate antigen has yet to be identified. No much larger clone is present one base from it, and per-base qualities are unavailable. This sample is part of a study of beta chain features in type 1 diabetes (dated by TCRdb to the late 2010s). Looking at the study overall: No differences in mean age, gender distribution, total cell number or subset yield were found between patients and healthy donors. Naive and central memory subsets were obtained from all 30 or so donors, but regulatory and stem cell-like memory subsets were isolated from only 8 patients and 8 healthy donors. A total of some 100,000,000 sorted cells were examined across all samples, and a strong correlation was observed between cell number per subset and RNA yield. In the study, recently diagnosed type 1 diabetes patients and matched healthy donors were compared on the TCRB repertoires of their sorted circulating CD4+ T cell subsets. Study-wide findings and limitations: The naive, central memory and regulatory TCRB repertoires appeared to resemble one another more closely among patients than among healthy donors. Sequencing cDNA rather than genomic DNA could over-represent highly expressing activated cells, although activation and CD3 levels did not differ between groups. PCR might favor shorter templates, but patient and control samples were amplified and corrected together, so any skew would affect both groups equally. Because small numbers of individuals were included in the HLA sub-analyses, any influence of HLA type on TCRB rearrangement was left unresolved. Patients with type 1 diabetes made fewer insertions and deleted more nucleotides at VDJ recombination sites, implying thymic rearrangement abnormalities. In all four CD4+ subsets, TCRB CDR3 length was moderately but significantly shorter in type 1 diabetes patients.

V loses 3 bases, J loses 2 bases, and the germline ends lie 9 bases apart. The CDR3 measures 14 amino acids from cysteine to phenylalanine. Only the CDR3 part of the read is kept: 42 bases, read in frame from the first base. The germline V gene (reference sequence) yields MNHNY for CDR1 and SVGAGI for CDR2. The entire isolated RNA was reverse transcribed using the High Capacity cDNA Reverse Transcription Kit, and thus expressed TCRB transcripts were sequenced. Deep immunoSEQ sequencing was applied to naive, central memory and regulatory T cell samples, giving an average of roughly 3.5 million total reads per sample. Sorted cells were lysed in RLT buffer, and RNA was extracted using DNase-treated RNeasy Micro or Mini kits according to cell number. To prevent cross-contamination, each cell subset was processed individually, whereas patient and healthy donor samples were processed jointly. The immunoSEQ multiplex PCR was used to amplify TCRB sequences from cDNA, generating 87-bp fragments that spanned the CDR3 region. Sequencing of the amplicons was done on the Illumina HiSeq platform. The authors' pipeline ran thus. PCR bias was corrected computationally using synthetic template baselines, and reads within Hamming distance 2 were collapsed, with unmergeable singletons discarded. Reads were aligned against IMGT so that V, D and J genes, CDR3 length and insertions or deletions at six rearrangement sites could be assigned. Within each subset, clonotype counts were normalized to sorted cell number, after which true diversity and Gini coefficients were computed with the tcR R package. The overlap coefficient, calculated on TCRB nucleotide sequences, was used to quantify repertoire sharing. The source is immuneACCESS, and TCRdb retained only in-frame sequences with V and J called. Part of the clones is not carried over; for the studies checked, unresolved V genes explain less than half of this, and the remainder is unexplained. That table supplies the V and J calls and clone size; D and trimming were determined from the DNA. In all, the sample holds 300,000 to 450,000 clones, and over 8.5% of those were seen once. The top ten clones comprise 0.6% of the sample.

Each donor gave one peripheral blood draw, averaging roughly 120 mL, which was collected into heparinised tubes. A BD FACSAria II was used to sort naive, central memory, regulatory and stem cell-like memory CD4+ T cells with a panel that included CD45RO, CCR7, CD25, CD127, CD95 and CD27. Every sorted population had a purity above 98%. Right away, PBMCs were isolated by Lymphoprep density gradient centrifugation and were stained directly, with no culture step. So that batch effects would be minimized, each experiment stained and sorted samples in pairs, pairing one healthy donor with one patient. Sequences were obtained from central memory CD4+ T cells from blood. The receptor chain draws on TRBV6-6 and TRBJ2-3, with the D gene not clear enough to name. The receptor was isolated from a man aged 30 to 39 with type 1 diabetes. The DNA is as follows: TGTGCCAGCAGTTATATACCTCCCACAGATACGCAGTATTTT. This encodes CASSYIPPTDTQYF.